This is a list of T cell receptor beta chains from one sample in a study of blood T cell repertoires in COVID-19. Here immunoSEQ multiplex PCR was the method, and the copy in TCRdb shows in-frame clones only, minus some. The repertoire has about 170,000 clones, 84% of them found once; the top ten carry 13% to 15%. The sample consisted of peripheral blood. Source of these receptors: a woman in her sixties or seventies with COVID-19, enrolled during active disease. Both conserved end residues are part of each CDR3. Each record gives: CDR3 DNA, CDR3 protein, D gene, J gene, V gene, clone size. The D gene is left open where the match is weak. The size field is filled for only some rows; it gives once, few, many or a size class.

CDR3nt: TGCAGCGTGGGGGGGGGTTTTAGCGAAGGTGACACCTTC
CDR3aa: CSVGGGFSEGDTF
d_gene: NA
j_gene: TRBJ1-2
v_gene: TRBV29-1
abundance: NA

CDR3nt: TGCAGTGCTAGTCTCTCGAACACTGAAGCTTTCTTT
CDR3aa: CSASLSNTEAFF
d_gene: NA
j_gene: TRBJ1-1
v_gene: TRBV20-1
abundance: NA

CDR3nt: TGTGCCAGCAGCTTGGACCCCTGGAGGCCCCAGTACTTC
CDR3aa: CASSLDPWRPQYF
d_gene: NA
j_gene: TRBJ2-5
v_gene: TRBV11-2
abundance: few

CDR3nt: TGCGCCAGCGGACCCGGACAGGGGGCGTTAAGTACGCAGTATTTT
CDR3aa: CASGPGQGALSTQYF
d_gene: TRBD1
j_gene: TRBJ2-3
v_gene: TRBV5-1
abundance: NA

CDR3nt: TGTGCCAGCTCGCTATCCCATCCGTCGGGGGGCTACACCTTC
CDR3aa: CASSLSHPSGGYTF
d_gene: NA
j_gene: TRBJ1-2
v_gene: TRBV9
abundance: NA

CDR3nt: TGCGCCAGCAGCTTGGGAAGTAGCCAAGAGACCCAGTACTTC
CDR3aa: CASSLGSSQETQYF
d_gene: NA
j_gene: TRBJ2-5
v_gene: TRBV5-1
abundance: NA

CDR3nt: TGTGCCAGCAGTGAACAGGGGGGCCCGAACACTGAAGCTTTCTTT
CDR3aa: CASSEQGGPNTEAFF
d_gene: TRBD1
j_gene: TRBJ1-1
v_gene: TRBV2
abundance: NA

CDR3nt: TGTGCCTGGAGCCAGGGGGTGGGCTACACCTTC
CDR3aa: CAWSQGVGYTF
d_gene: TRBD1
j_gene: TRBJ1-2
v_gene: TRBV30
abundance: NA

CDR3nt: TGTGCCAGCAGCCAAGTGATTAGCGGGAGCTACAATGAGCAGTTCTTC
CDR3aa: CASSQVISGSYNEQFF
d_gene: TRBD2
j_gene: TRBJ2-1
v_gene: TRBV4-2
abundance: NA

CDR3nt: TGTGCCAGCGGAAGGACAGATGAGCAGTTCTTC
CDR3aa: CASGRTDEQFF
d_gene: NA
j_gene: TRBJ2-1
v_gene: TRBV2
abundance: NA

CDR3nt: TGTGCCAGCAGTGACGGAGGTGTTGGAAACACCATATATTTT
CDR3aa: CASSDGGVGNTIYF
d_gene: NA
j_gene: TRBJ1-3
v_gene: TRBV2
abundance: NA

CDR3nt: TGTGCCAGCAGTTACTCGGGGAGTGGGAGAGGAAGAGAGACCCAGTACTTC
CDR3aa: CASSYSGSGRGRETQYF
d_gene: NA
j_gene: TRBJ2-5
v_gene: TRBV6-2/TRBV6-3
abundance: once

CDR3nt: TGTGCCAGCAGCTTAATTGGGCCGAACACTGAAGCTTTCTTT
CDR3aa: CASSLIGPNTEAFF
d_gene: NA
j_gene: TRBJ1-1
v_gene: TRBV7-3
abundance: NA

CDR3nt: TGTGCCAGCAGCCAAGAGCCGGGGGGGAACTCCTACAATGAGCAGTTCTTC
CDR3aa: CASSQEPGGNSYNEQFF
d_gene: TRBD2
j_gene: TRBJ2-1
v_gene: TRBV3-1/TRBV3-2
abundance: NA

CDR3nt: TGTGCCAGTCGAAGACAGTACAATCAGCCCCAGCATTTT
CDR3aa: CASRRQYNQPQHF
d_gene: NA
j_gene: TRBJ1-5
v_gene: TRBV6-5
abundance: NA

CDR3nt: TGCGCCAGCAGCTGGGACAGCGAGAGGATAGCCAAAAACATTCAGTACTTC
CDR3aa: CASSWDSERIAKNIQYF
d_gene: TRBD1
j_gene: TRBJ2-4
v_gene: TRBV5-1
abundance: few

CDR3nt: TGTGCCAGTAGTATGAGGCAGACGAATGGCTACACCTTC
CDR3aa: CASSMRQTNGYTF
d_gene: NA
j_gene: TRBJ1-2
v_gene: TRBV19
abundance: NA

CDR3nt: TGTGCCATCAGTGAAGGGAGGAAAGGATCAGATACGCAGTATTTT
CDR3aa: CAISEGRKGSDTQYF
d_gene: NA
j_gene: TRBJ2-3
v_gene: TRBV10-3
abundance: few

CDR3nt: TGTGCCAGCAGTTACTCGAATTTGGGGAGCGGGGAGCTGTTTTTT
CDR3aa: CASSYSNLGSGELFF
d_gene: NA
j_gene: TRBJ2-2
v_gene: TRBV6-6
abundance: NA

CDR3nt: TGTGCCAGCAGTACCCAAGGGGGTAGATCACCCCTCCACTTT
CDR3aa: CASSTQGGRSPLHF
d_gene: NA
j_gene: TRBJ1-6
v_gene: TRBV6-5
abundance: NA

CDR3nt: TGTGCCAGCAGCTTCAACAGGGAAGAAGCACCCCTCCACTTT
CDR3aa: CASSFNREEAPLHF
d_gene: NA
j_gene: TRBJ1-6
v_gene: TRBV7-9
abundance: NA

CDR3nt: TGTGCCAGCAGTTACTCAACGCGGACTGAAGCTTTCTTT
CDR3aa: CASSYSTRTEAFF
d_gene: NA
j_gene: TRBJ1-1
v_gene: TRBV6-5
abundance: NA

CDR3nt: TGTGCCAGCAGTAACACCGATATTCGATTTCCGACTAGCACAGATACGCAGTATTTT
CDR3aa: CASSNTDIRFPTSTDTQYF
d_gene: NA
j_gene: TRBJ2-3
v_gene: TRBV27
abundance: NA

CDR3nt: TGTGCCTGGGACCGCGGGGCTAGCTATGGCTACACCTTC
CDR3aa: CAWDRGASYGYTF
d_gene: NA
j_gene: TRBJ1-2
v_gene: TRBV30
abundance: NA

CDR3nt: TGTGCCACCAGCAGAGATCGGGGTACTAATGAAAAACTGTTTTTT
CDR3aa: CATSRDRGTNEKLFF
d_gene: NA
j_gene: TRBJ1-4
v_gene: TRBV15
abundance: NA